This is a list of T cell receptor beta chains from one sample in a study of shared clonotypes between healthy human individuals. TCRdb's table, derived via immunoSEQ multiplex PCR, lists solely in-frame clones and lacks some. The table has roughly 1,100,000 clones, 70% to 80% seen once. Sequences were obtained from memory CD4+ T cells sorted from blood. The receptor set was obtained from a young man in good health. Both conserved end residues are part of each CDR3. D genes are given only for firm matches. The size field is filled for only some rows; it gives once, few, many or a size class.

clone size | J gene | V gene | D gene | CDR3 DNA | CDR3 protein
. | TRBJ2-7 | TRBV11-2 | TRBD2 | TGTGCCAGCAGCCCTCAAGCGGGGGGCTACGAGCAGTACTTC | CASSPQAGGYEQYF
. | TRBJ1-3 | TRBV6-1 | . | TGTGCCAGCAGTGTGGTGCAGGGTCCAAGTGGAAACACCATATATTTT | CASSVVQGPSGNTIYF
. | TRBJ1-1 | TRBV19 | . | TGTGCCAGTAGTATATCCGGGACGACTGAAGCTTTCTTT | CASSISGTTEAFF
. | TRBJ2-7 | TRBV6-1 | . | TGTGCCAGCAGTGAAAGGGCTAACAGGGCATACTTC | CASSERANRAYF
. | TRBJ1-5 | TRBV10-3 | . | TGTGCCATCAATGACCCCAACAGACCTGGTCAGCCCCAGCATTTT | CAINDPNRPGQPQHF
. | TRBJ1-5 | TRBV19 | . | TGTGCCAGTAGTATCCAGGGAGACAGCAATCAGCCCCAGCATTTT | CASSIQGDSNQPQHF
. | TRBJ2-5 | TRBV7-2 | TRBD2 | TGTGCCAGCAGCCCGATCGGTGCGGGAGGGGAGACCCAGTACTTC | CASSPIGAGGETQYF
few | TRBJ2-1 | TRBV5-1 | TRBD2 | TGCGCCAGCACCAGCGGGGGGAACTCCTACAATGAGCAGTTCTTC | CASTSGGNSYNEQFF
. | TRBJ1-4 | TRBV7-9 | . | TGTGCCAGCAGCTTAGTCCGCTCGCAGAATAATGAAAAACTGTTTTTT | CASSLVRSQNNEKLFF
. | TRBJ1-1 | TRBV18 | . | TGTGCCAGCTCACCACCGGGGGTTTTACCTGAAGCTTTCTTT | CASSPPGVLPEAFF
. | TRBJ1-2 | TRBV18 | . | TGTGCCAGCTCACCTCTGCAGGTTAGCTATGGCTACACCTTC | CASSPLQVSYGYTF
many | TRBJ2-7 | TRBV2 | TRBD1 | TGTGCCAGCAGGGAACGACAGGGGGAAGAGCAGTACTTC | CASRERQGEEQYF
many | TRBJ1-5 | TRBV30 | . | TGTGCCTGGAGTGGAATAAACGGGCATCAGCCCCAGCATTTT | CAWSGINGHQPQHF
. | TRBJ2-7 | TRBV2 | . | TGTGCCAGCAGTGACAGGGCCTACGAGCAGTACTTC | CASSDRAYEQYF
. | TRBJ1-5 | TRBV30 | TRBD1 | TGTGCCTGGAGTGGCATGGGACAGGGGACTCAGCCCCAGCATTTT | CAWSGMGQGTQPQHF
. | TRBJ2-4 | TRBV18 | . | TGTGCCAGCTCACCAGCAGGGTCGAACATTCAGTACTTC | CASSPAGSNIQYF
. | TRBJ1-4 | TRBV9 | . | TGTGCCAGCAGCCCCTACGCGGGGGGGCGGGAAGAAAAACTGTTTTTT | CASSPYAGGREEKLFF
. | TRBJ2-7 | TRBV20-1 | . | TGCAGTGCCATTGACTACGAGCAGTACTTC | CSAIDYEQYF
few | TRBJ1-6 | TRBV19 | . | TGTGCCAGTAGTGTCACCGGGACGGCGAATTCACCCCTCCACTTT | CASSVTGTANSPLHF
few | TRBJ1-3 | TRBV10-3 | . | TGTGCCATCAGCAGGAACGTCGGAAACACCATATATTTT | CAISRNVGNTIYF
. | TRBJ2-7 | TRBV28 | . | TGTGCCAGCAGATCACAGGGCCGCGAGCAGTACTTC | CASRSQGREQYF
. | TRBJ1-4 | TRBV5-1 | . | TGCGCCAGCAGCTTGGGGGGGAAGTCTAATGAAAAACTGTTTTTT | CASSLGGKSNEKLFF
. | TRBJ2-7 | TRBV11-2 | . | TGTGCCAGCAGCTCGCTCCGGGACAAACCCTACGAGCAGTACTTC | CASSSLRDKPYEQYF
. | TRBJ1-1 | TRBV10-3 | . | TGTGCCATCAGTGAGTCTGCGGTCCGGGCAGCGAACACTGAAGCTTTCTTT | CAISESAVRAANTEAFF
. | TRBJ2-3 | TRBV5-1 | TRBD2 | TGCGCCAGCAGTTCTGGGACTAGCGGGGGGGCCAATACGCAGTATTTT | CASSSGTSGGANTQYF
. | TRBJ2-1 | TRBV7-9 | . | TGTGCCAGCAGCTTAAATAGCTACGGTGAGCAGTTCTTC | CASSLNSYGEQFF
once | TRBJ2-2 | TRBV19 | TRBD2 | TGTGCCAGTAGTCATCGCTTAGCGGGCAACACCGGGGAGCTGTTTTTT | CASSHRLAGNTGELFF
. | TRBJ2-3 | TRBV6-1 | . | TGTGCCAGCAGTGAATCCCCTTTTAAATCTAGCACAGATACGCAGTATTTT | CASSESPFKSSTDTQYF
. | TRBJ2-2 | TRBV19 | TRBD1 | TGTGCCAGCTCACAGGGGGCAATCGGGGAGCTGTTTTTT | CASSQGAIGELFF
. | TRBJ2-3 | TRBV27 | . | TGTGCCAGCAGTTTAGGGGCAGGGGGCACAGATACGCAGTATTTT | CASSLGAGGTDTQYF
. | TRBJ1-1 | TRBV13 | TRBD1 | TGTGCCAGCAGGCGGAGACAGGGGCTACAAGCTTTCTTT | CASRRRQGLQAFF
. | TRBJ1-1 | TRBV2 | . | TGTGCCAGCAGTGTGAGCACTGAAGCTTTCTTT | CASSVSTEAFF
. | TRBJ2-3 | TRBV4-1 | TRBD2 | TGCGCCAGCAGCCTAAGGACTAGCGGGGGGGCCGCAGATACGCAGTATTTT | CASSLRTSGGAADTQYF
. | TRBJ1-2 | TRBV29-1 | . | TGCAGCGTTGAGGCAGATAACTATGGCTACACCTTC | CSVEADNYGYTF
. | TRBJ2-7 | TRBV10-1 | . | TGCGCCAGCAGTGAGCAGAGGGGCACCCACGAGCAGTACTTC | CASSEQRGTHEQYF
few | TRBJ1-1 | TRBV18 | . | TGTGCCAGCTCACCCCAGGGAATGAACACTGAAGCTTTCTTT | CASSPQGMNTEAFF
. | TRBJ2-1 | TRBV5-1 | . | TGCGCCAGCAGCTTGGCCGGGGGCCGAAACCTCCAGTTCTTC | CASSLAGGRNLQFF
few | TRBJ1-1 | TRBV7-8 | TRBD1 | TGTGCCAGCAGCTTAGGGTTTAGGACAGGGCGGACTGAAGCTTTCTTT | CASSLGFRTGRTEAFF
few | TRBJ2-7 | TRBV5-1 | TRBD2 | TGCGCCAGCAGGCGGACAACGTCGGGAGGGTTCTACGAGCAGTACTTC | CASRRTTSGGFYEQYF
. | TRBJ1-3 | TRBV6-5 | TRBD1 | TGTGCCAGCAGTAGCTCAGGGGGCTCTGGAAACACCATATATTTT | CASSSSGGSGNTIYF
. | TRBJ2-5 | TRBV27 | . | TGTGCCAGCAGTCCGGGACTGGGCCGCCGGACCCAGTACTTC | CASSPGLGRRTQYF
. | TRBJ2-3 | TRBV5-5 | . | TGTGCCAGCAGCTTGAAGTGGGGAGCAGGAGATACGCAGTATTTT | CASSLKWGAGDTQYF
. | TRBJ2-2 | TRBV5-4 | . | TGTGCCAGCAGCTTGGCCATGGCAGGGTCCGGGGAGCTGTTTTTT | CASSLAMAGSGELFF
. | TRBJ2-7 | TRBV6-5 | . | TGTGCCAGCAAATACCAAGGCAGTACCTACGAGCAGTACTTC | CASKYQGSTYEQYF
few | TRBJ2-1 | TRBV5-1 | . | TGCGCCAGCAGTTCGGCAGGGGCCCCCTACAATGAGCAGTTCTTC | CASSSAGAPYNEQFF